The 12 T cell receptor beta chains in this list originate from one sample, sequenced in a study of somatic mutations in cytotoxic T cells in rheumatoid arthritis. Some clones are missing from TCRdb's copy, which holds only in-frame ones; the method was immunoSEQ multiplex PCR. The sample shows fewer than 13,000 clones, approximately 80% of them seen only once. The sample taken for sequencing was CD8+ T cells sorted from blood. Every receptor here comes from a man between 60 and 75 years old in good health.

The rearrangement links TRBV15 to TRBJ1-1; weak D call: TRBD1 (5 bases). The V end lost 0 bases, the J end lost 1 base, and 9 bases lay between the germline ends. The CDR3 consists of 15 residues. Per germline, CDR1 LNHNV and CDR2 YYDKDF (reference sequence). The CDR3 spells CATSRDQGPNTEAFF. The CDR3 region has the DNA TGTGCCACCAGCAGAGATCAGGGACCGAACACTGAAGCTTTCTTT. Looking up the rest from reference TRBV15 and TRBJ1-1 gives the full variable domain: DAMVIQNPRYQVTQFGKPVTLSCSQTLNHNVMYWYQQKSSQAPKLLFHYYDKDFNNEADTPDNFQSRRPNTSFCFLDIRSPGLGDTAMYLCATSRDQGPNTEAFFGQGTRLTVV.

CDR3 in amino acids: CASSSYGRSSYEQYF. The DNA for the CDR3 is TGTGCCAGCAGCTCCTACGGGAGGAGCTCCTACGAGCAGTACTTC. The rearrangement uses TRBV7-6 and TRBJ2-7; 7 bases line up with TRBD2. This CDR3 has 15 amino acids. The ends lost 4 bases at V and 0 bases at J; junction bases unmatched: 6. Per the germline V gene, CDR1 is SGHVS and CDR2 is FNYEAQ.

The rearrangement uses TRBV6-1 and TRBJ2-1; weak D call: TRBD2 (6 bases). The V and J ends lost 5 bases and 7 bases respectively, with 15 bases between them. The CDR3 extends over 14 amino acids. Per germline, CDR1 MNHNS and CDR2 SASEGT. The DNA for the CDR3 is TGTGCCAGCAGTCGTCGTCTTGCGGGGAATGAGCAGTTCTTC. This encodes CASSRRLAGNEQFF.

V usage is TRBV6-5 and J usage is TRBJ1-1, with TRBD1 matching 7 bases. CDR3 length: 14 residues. Germline CDR1 reads MNHEY; CDR2 reads SVGAGI. J was trimmed by 3 bases and V by 5 bases; bases with no gene match: 6. The CDR3 protein is CASSRYRGHTEAFF. CDR3 nucleotides: TGTGCCAGCAGTAGGTACAGGGGCCACACTGAAGCTTTCTTT.

This clone has just a few counts. The rearrangement links TRBV5-1 to TRBJ2-6; D is undetermined. The CDR3 runs 18 residues. V was pared by 4 bases and J by 1 base, with 18 bases between. CDR1 is SGHRS, CDR2 YFSETQ, per germline. CDR3 in amino acids: CASSEAMGMGSGANVLTF. The CDR3 DNA reads TGCGCCAGCAGCGAGGCGATGGGAATGGGTTCTGGGGCCAACGTCCTGACTTTC.

The rearrangement joins TRBV28 to TRBJ2-3, with D perhaps matching TRBD1 or TRBD2 (5 bases each). CDR1 and CDR2 from the germline V gene are MDHEN and SYDVKM. V lost 2 bases and J 2 bases, leaving 14 bases between the germline ends. This CDR3 is built from 16 residues. CDR3 region: CASSLGPWGTTDTQYF. CDR3 coding DNA: TGTGCCAGCAGTTTAGGACCCTGGGGGACCACAGATACGCAGTATTTT.

This chain connects TRBV4-3 to TRBJ2-7, with D possibly matching TRBD1 (6 bases). Germline values: CDR1 LGHNA, CDR2 YSLEER. Trimming stripped 0 bases from V and 2 bases from J, with 11 bases between. The CDR3 covers 15 residues. The CDR3 reads CASSQDEGVAYEQYF. The CDR3 nucleotides read TGCGCCAGCAGCCAAGATGAGGGGGTCGCCTACGAGCAGTACTTC.

The chain uses TRBV7-9 and TRBJ2-7; 7 bases agree with TRBD1. Per the germline V gene, CDR1 is SEHNR and CDR2 is FQNEAQ (reference sequence). Trimming cost V 5 bases and J 2 bases; bases outside gene matches: 9. The length of the CDR3 is 15 residues. The CDR3 sequence is CASSERDSQAYEQYF. Here the CDR3 DNA reads TGTGCCAGCAGCGAAAGGGACAGCCAAGCCTACGAGCAGTACTTC.

This clone has just a few counts. The CDR3 region has the DNA TGTGCCAGCAGCCAAGTTGAGGCTGAGAGGTCGTTCTTT. Translating it yields CASSQVEAERSFF. V is TRBV4-2 and J is TRBJ1-1; D is unclear. The V end was cut by 1 base, the J end by 14 bases, with 17 bases between. Germline V gene sequence: CDR1 LGHNA, CDR2 YNFKEQ. The CDR3 consists of 13 residues.

The V gene is TRBV11-2, the J gene TRBJ1-1; D call uncertain. The V gene's germline CDR1 is SGHAT and CDR2 FQNNGV. This CDR3 contains 15 residues. Between the trimmed V and J ends, which lost 1 base and 4 bases, there was a span of 13 bases. Here the CDR3 reads CASSLGVGTVTEAFF. The CDR3, as DNA: TGTGCCAGCAGCTTAGGGGTGGGAACGGTCACTGAAGCTTTCTTT.

This CDR3 reads CASSWDLGDQPQHF. The CDR3 region has the DNA TGTGCCAGTAGTTGGGACTTGGGCGATCAGCCCCAGCATTTT. The chain links TRBV19 to TRBJ1-5; weak D call: TRBD1 (5 bases). Trimming shortened V by 5 bases and J by 5 bases, and 13 bases separated the two germline ends. Per the germline V gene, CDR1 is LNHDA and CDR2 is SQIVND (reference sequence). The CDR3 totals 14 residues. The full variable domain, completed using reference TRBV19 and TRBJ1-5, is DGGITQSPKYLFRKEGQNVTLSCEQNLNHDAMYWYRQDPGQGLRLIYYSQIVNDFQKGDIAEGYSVSREKKESFPLTVTSAQKNPTAFYLCASSWDLGDQPQHFGDGTRLSIL.

V gene TRBV11-2 combines with J gene TRBJ2-2, with D possibly matching TRBD1 (6 bases). CDR3 length equals 17 residues. The V end was cut by 2 bases, the J end by 4 bases, with 17 bases between. Germline CDR1 reads SGHAT; CDR2 reads FQNNGV. The CDR3 DNA follows: TGTGCCAGCAGCTTATCAATTTCACAGGGTACCACCGGGGAGCTGTTTTTT. This sequence encodes CASSLSISQGTTGELFF.